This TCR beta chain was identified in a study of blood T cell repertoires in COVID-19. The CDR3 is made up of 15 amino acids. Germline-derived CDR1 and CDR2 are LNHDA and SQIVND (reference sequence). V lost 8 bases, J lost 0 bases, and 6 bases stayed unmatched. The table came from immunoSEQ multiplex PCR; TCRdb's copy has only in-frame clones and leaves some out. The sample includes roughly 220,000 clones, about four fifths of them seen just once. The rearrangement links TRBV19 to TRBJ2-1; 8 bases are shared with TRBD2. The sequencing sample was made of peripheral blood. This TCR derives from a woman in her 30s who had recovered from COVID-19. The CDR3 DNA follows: TGTGCCAGTGGAAAGCGGGAGAGCTCCTACAATGAGCAGTTCTTC. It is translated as CASGKRESSYNEQFF.